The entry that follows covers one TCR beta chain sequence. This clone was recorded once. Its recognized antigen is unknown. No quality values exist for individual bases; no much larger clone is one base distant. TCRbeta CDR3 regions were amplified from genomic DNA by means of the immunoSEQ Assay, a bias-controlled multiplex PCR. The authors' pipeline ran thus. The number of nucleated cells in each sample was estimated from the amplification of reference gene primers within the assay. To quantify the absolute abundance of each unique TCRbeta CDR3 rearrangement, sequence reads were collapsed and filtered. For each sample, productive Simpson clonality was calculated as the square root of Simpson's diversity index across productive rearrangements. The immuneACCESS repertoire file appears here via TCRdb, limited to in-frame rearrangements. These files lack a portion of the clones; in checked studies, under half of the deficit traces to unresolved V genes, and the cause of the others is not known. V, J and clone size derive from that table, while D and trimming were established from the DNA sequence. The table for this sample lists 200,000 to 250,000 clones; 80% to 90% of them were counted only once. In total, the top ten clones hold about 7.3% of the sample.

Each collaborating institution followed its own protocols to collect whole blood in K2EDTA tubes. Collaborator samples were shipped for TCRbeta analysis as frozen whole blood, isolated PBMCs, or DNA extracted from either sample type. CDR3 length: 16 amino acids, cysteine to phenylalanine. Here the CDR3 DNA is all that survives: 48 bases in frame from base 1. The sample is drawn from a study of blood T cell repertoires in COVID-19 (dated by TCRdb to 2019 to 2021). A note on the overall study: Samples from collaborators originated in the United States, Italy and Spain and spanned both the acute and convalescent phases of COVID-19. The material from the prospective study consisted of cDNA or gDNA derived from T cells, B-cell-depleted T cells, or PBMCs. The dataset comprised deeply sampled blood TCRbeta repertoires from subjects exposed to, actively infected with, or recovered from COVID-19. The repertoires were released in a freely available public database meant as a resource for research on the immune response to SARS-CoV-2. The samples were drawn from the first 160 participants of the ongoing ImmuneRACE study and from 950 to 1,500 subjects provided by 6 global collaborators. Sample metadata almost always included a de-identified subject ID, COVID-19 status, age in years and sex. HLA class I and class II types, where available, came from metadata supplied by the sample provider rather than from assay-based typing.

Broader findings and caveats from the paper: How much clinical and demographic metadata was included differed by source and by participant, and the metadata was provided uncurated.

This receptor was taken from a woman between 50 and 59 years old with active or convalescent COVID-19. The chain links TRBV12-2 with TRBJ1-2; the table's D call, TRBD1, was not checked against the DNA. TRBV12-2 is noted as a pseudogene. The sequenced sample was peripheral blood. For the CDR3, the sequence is CASRFFRDSNNYGYTF. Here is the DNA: TGTGCAAGTCGCTTCTTCCGGGACAGCAATAACTATGGCTACACCTTC.